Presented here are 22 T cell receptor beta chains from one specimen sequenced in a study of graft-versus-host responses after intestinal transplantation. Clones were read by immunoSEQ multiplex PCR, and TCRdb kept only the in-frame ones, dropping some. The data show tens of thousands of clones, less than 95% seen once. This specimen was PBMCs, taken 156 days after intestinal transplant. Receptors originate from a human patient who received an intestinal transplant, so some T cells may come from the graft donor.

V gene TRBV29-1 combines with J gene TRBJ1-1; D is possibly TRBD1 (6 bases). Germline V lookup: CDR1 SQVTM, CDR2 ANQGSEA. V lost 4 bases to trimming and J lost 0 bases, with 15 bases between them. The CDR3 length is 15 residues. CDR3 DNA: TGCAGCGTTGGAGTGGGACACTTCATGAACACTGAAGCTTTCTTT. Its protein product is CSVGVGHFMNTEAFF.

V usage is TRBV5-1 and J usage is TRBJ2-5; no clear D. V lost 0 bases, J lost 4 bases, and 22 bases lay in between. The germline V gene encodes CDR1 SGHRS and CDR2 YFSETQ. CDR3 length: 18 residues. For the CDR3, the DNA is TGCGCCAGCAGCTTGGAAGAAGTTGTGGTTGCAGGCGGAGAGACCCAGTACTTC. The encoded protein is CASSLEEVVVAGGETQYF.

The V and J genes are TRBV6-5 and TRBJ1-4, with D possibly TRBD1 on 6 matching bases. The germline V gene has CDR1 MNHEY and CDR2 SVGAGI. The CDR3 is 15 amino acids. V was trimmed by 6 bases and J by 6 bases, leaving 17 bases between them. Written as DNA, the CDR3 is TGTGCCAGCAGACCACTACAGGGAAAGGATGAAAAACTGTTTTTT. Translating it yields CASRPLQGKDEKLFF.

The CDR3 region is CASSSYGGSYEQYF. CDR3 bases: TGTGCCAGCAGTTCGTATGGAGGATCCTACGAGCAGTACTTC. The rearrangement links TRBV6-6 to TRBJ2-7; D is perhaps TRBD2 (5 bases). Trimming stripped 4 bases from V and 1 base from J, with 11 bases between. The CDR3 is 14 residues long. The germline gives CDR1 MNHNY, CDR2 SVGAGI (reference sequence).

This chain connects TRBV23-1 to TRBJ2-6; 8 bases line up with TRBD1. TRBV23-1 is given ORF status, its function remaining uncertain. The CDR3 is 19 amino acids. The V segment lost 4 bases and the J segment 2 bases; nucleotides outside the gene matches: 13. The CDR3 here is CASSPPAQGAPPGANVLTF. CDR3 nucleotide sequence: TGCGCCAGCAGTCCTCCGGCGCAGGGGGCCCCCCCTGGGGCCAACGTCCTGACTTTC.

The DNA of the CDR3 is TGTGCCAGCAGTCCAATGTTAGCGGAAACTAACACCGGGGAGCTGTTTTTT. It translates to CASSPMLAETNTGELFF. The rearrangement uses TRBV27 and TRBJ2-2; the D gene is possibly TRBD2 (6 bases). CDR3 length: 17 residues. Germline V CDR1 and CDR2: MNHEY, SMNVEV (reference sequence). Deletions cut 5 bases from V and 2 bases from J, with 18 bases between.

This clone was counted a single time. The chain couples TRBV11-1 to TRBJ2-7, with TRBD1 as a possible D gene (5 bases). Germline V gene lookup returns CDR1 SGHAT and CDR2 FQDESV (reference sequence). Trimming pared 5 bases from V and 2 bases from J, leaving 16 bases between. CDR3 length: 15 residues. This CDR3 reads CASSEGATKTYEQYF. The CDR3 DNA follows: TGTGCCAGCAGCGAAGGGGCAACGAAGACCTACGAGCAGTACTTC. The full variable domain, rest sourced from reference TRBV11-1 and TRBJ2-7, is EAEVAQSPRYKITEKSQAVAFWCDPISGHATLYWYRQILGQGPELLVQFQDESVVDDSQLPKDRFSAERLKGVDSTLKIQPAELGDSAMYLCASSEGATKTYEQYFGPGTRLTVT.

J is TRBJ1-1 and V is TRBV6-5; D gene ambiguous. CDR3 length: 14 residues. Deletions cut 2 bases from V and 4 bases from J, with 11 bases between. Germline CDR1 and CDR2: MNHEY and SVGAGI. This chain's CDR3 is CASSYGRSSTEAFF. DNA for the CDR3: TGTGCCAGCAGTTACGGGCGAAGTAGCACTGAAGCTTTCTTT.

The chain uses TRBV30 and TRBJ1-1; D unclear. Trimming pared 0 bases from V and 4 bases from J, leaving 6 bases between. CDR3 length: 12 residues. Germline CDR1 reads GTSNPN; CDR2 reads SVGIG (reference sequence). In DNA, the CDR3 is TGTGCCTGGAGTGTCATGGGCACTGAAGCTTTCTTT. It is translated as CAWSVMGTEAFF.

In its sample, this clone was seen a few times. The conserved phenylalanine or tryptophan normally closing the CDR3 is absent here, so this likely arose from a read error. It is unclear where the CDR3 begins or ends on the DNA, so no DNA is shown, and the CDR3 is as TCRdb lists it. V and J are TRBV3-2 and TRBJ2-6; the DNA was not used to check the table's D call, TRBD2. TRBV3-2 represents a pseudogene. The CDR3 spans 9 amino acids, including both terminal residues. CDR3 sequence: CASTTPRGL.

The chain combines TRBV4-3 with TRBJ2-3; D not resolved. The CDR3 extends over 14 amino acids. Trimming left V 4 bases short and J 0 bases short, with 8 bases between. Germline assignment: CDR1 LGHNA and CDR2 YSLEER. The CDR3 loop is CASSPVGSTDTQYF. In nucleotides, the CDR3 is TGCGCCAGCAGCCCAGTCGGTAGCACAGATACGCAGTATTTT.

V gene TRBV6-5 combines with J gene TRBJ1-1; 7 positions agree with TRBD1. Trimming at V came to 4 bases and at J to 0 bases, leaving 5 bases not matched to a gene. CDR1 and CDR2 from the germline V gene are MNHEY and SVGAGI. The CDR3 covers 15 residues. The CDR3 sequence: CASSFPGTVNTEAFF. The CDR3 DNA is TGTGCCAGCAGTTTTCCCGGGACAGTGAACACTGAAGCTTTCTTT.

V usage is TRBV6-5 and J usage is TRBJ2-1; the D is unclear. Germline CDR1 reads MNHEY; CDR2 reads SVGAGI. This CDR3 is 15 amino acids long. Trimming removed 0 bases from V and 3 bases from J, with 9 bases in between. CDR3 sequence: CASSYSPDGYNEQFF. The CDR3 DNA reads TGTGCCAGCAGTTACTCGCCGGACGGCTACAATGAGCAGTTCTTC.

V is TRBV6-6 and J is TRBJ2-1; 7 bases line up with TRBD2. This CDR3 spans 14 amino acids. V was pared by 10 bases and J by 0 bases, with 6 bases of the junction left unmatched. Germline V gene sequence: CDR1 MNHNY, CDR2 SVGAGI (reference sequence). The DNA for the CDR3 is TGTGCCACCGGGGAGGGGAGCTCCTACAATGAGCAGTTCTTC. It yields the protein CATGEGSSYNEQFF.

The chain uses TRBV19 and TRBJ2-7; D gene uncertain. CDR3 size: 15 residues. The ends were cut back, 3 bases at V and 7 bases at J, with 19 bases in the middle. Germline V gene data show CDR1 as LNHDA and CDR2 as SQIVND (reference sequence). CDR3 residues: CASSMVARPPPEQYF. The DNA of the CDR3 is TGTGCCAGTAGTATGGTAGCAAGGCCACCTCCTGAGCAGTACTTC.

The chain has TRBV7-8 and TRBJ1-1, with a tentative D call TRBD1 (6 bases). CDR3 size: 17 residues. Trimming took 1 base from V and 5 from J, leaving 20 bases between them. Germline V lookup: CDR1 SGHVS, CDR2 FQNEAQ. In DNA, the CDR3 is TGTGCCAGCAGCTTAGGAGTCCCGGGGGCAGGTGGGACTGAAGCTTTCTTT. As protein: CASSLGVPGAGGTEAFF.

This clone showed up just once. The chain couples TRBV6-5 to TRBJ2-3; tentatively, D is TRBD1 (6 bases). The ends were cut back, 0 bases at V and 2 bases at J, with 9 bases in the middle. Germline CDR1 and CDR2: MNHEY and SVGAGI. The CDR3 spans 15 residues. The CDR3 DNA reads TGTGCCAGCAGTTACTCAGGGGGAACCACAGATACGCAGTATTTT. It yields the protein CASSYSGGTTDTQYF.

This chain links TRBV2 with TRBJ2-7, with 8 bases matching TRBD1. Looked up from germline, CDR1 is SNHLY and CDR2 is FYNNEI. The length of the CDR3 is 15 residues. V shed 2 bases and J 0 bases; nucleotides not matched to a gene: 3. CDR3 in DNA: TGTGCCAGCAGTGAAAGGACAGGGAGCTCCTACGAGCAGTACTTC. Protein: CASSERTGSSYEQYF.

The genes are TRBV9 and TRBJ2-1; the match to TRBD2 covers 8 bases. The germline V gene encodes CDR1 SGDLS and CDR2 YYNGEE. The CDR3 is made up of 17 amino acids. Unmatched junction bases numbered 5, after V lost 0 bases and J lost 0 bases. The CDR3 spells CASSVVPSGSSYNEQFF. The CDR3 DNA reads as TGTGCCAGCAGCGTAGTTCCTAGCGGGTCCTCCTACAATGAGCAGTTCTTC.

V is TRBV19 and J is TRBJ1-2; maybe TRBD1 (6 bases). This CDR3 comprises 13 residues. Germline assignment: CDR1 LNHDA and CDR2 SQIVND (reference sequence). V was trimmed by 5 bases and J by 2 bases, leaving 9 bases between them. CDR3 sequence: CASSPDRNYGYTF. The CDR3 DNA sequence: TGTGCCAGTAGTCCTGACAGGAACTATGGCTACACCTTC.

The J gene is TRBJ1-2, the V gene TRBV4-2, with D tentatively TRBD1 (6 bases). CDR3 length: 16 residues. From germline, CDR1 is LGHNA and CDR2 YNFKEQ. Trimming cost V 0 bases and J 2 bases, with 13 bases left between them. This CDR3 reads CASSQEGGALNYGYTF. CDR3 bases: TGTGCCAGCAGCCAAGAGGGGGGGGCTCTAAACTATGGCTACACCTTC.

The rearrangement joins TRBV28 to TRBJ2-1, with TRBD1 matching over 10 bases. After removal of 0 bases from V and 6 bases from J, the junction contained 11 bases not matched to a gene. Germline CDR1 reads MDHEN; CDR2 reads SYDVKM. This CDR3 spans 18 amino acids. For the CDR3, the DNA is TGTGCCAGCAGTTTATGCGGGGACAGGGGCTTGAAGGGCAATGAGCAGTTCTTC. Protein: CASSLCGDRGLKGNEQFF.